This T cell receptor (beta chain) was observed in a study of T cell repertoires in cytomegalovirus infection (dated 2019 in TCRdb). Describing the broader study: Alongside well-studied HLA-B-restricted epitopes, the peptide stimulations were aimed at recently identified HLA-C-restricted CMV epitopes, whose presentation resists viral immunomodulation. Because public TCR beta signatures pointed to carriage of CMV infection together with the matching HLA type, the HLA type of each donor mattered for the analysis. What the study reported, not specific to this receptor: Cumulative frequency of public TCR beta family members discriminated carriers of CMV infection plus the relevant HLA type in this cohort and an independent approximately 370-donor cohort. The ex vivo response was dominated by HLA-C-restricted CMV-specific TCR beta clonotypes, which also provided the single most frequent clonotype in two of eight donors.

Instrument used: Illumina HiSeq 1500. The raw public data were reprocessed by TCRdb itself: fastp quality trimming at Q25, MiXCR clonotype calling, in-frame beta chains only. Every distinct CDR3 protein forms one entry, paired with its most common genes and DNA. Within this sample are approximately 990,000 distinct CDR3 sequences, with 31% of them counted one time only. The top ten hold about an eighth of the sample. Reading the label with the study, this specimen's treatment or condition is: in vitro stimulation with specific CMV peptide epitopes to enrich CMV-specific T cells. V and J are truncated by 2 bases and 3 bases respectively, leaving an intervening sequence of 15 bases. Reading the germline V gene gives CDR1 SGHVS and CDR2 FQNEAQ. The CDR3 numbers 16 residues from cysteine through phenylalanine. Only the CDR3 DNA is retained, 48 bases long and in frame from the first base. Worth noting for this clonotype: It lacks a known antigen. No quality values exist for individual bases; no much larger clone is one base distant.

The chain is encoded by TRBV7-8 joined to TRBJ2-3; the D region may be TRBD1 or TRBD2, each matching 6 bases equally. The material was cultured CD8+ T cells from PBMCs, obtained from culture after CMV antigen stimulation. This clonotype originated in a human donor in good health (CMV status not recorded). Some clones in this sample may be carry-over from other donors' samples. The sequence in DNA is TGTGCCAGCAGCTTACTCAACAGGGAGGTGACAGATACGCAGTATTTT. This yields the protein CASSLLNREVTDTQYF.